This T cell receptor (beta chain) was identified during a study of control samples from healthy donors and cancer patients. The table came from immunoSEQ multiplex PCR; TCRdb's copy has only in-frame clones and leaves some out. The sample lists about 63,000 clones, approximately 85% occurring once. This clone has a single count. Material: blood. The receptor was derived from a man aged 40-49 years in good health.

CDR3 sequence: CASSTYRGTGELFF. For the CDR3, the DNA is TGTGCCAGTAGTACCTACCGGGGCACCGGGGAGCTGTTTTTT. The V and J genes are TRBV19 and TRBJ2-2, with D possibly matching TRBD2 (5 bases). Deletions cut 4 bases from V and 4 bases from J, with 10 bases between. Germline lookup yields CDR1 LNHDA and CDR2 SQIVND (reference sequence). CDR3 length: 14 residues.